This is a list of T cell receptor beta chains from one sample in a study of control samples from healthy donors and cancer patients. Generated by immunoSEQ multiplex PCR, the TCRdb table keeps only in-frame clones and is missing some. The repertoire has over 150,000 clones, 85% to 95% of them found once; the top ten carry about 1.5%. Specimen: blood. The source is a woman in her late teens or twenties in good health. Each CDR3 is given with its conserved first and last residue. D genes are given only for firm matches. Where a row states a size, it is once, few, many or the class of an expanded clone; other rows omit it.

J gene	V gene	clone size	D gene	CDR3 protein	CDR3 DNA
TRBJ1-3	TRBV6-5	NA	NA	CASSQYGNSGNTIYF	TGTGCCAGCAGCCAATACGGTAACTCTGGAAACACCATATATTTT
TRBJ1-5	TRBV27	NA	TRBD1	CASSLRQGAGQPQHF	TGTGCCAGCAGTTTACGGCAGGGGGCAGGGCAGCCCCAGCATTTT
TRBJ2-1	TRBV24-1	once	TRBD2	CATSDPRDYYYNEQFF	TGTGCCACCAGTGATCCCCGGGACTACTACTACAATGAGCAGTTCTTC
TRBJ2-3	TRBV20-1	NA	TRBD1	CSADREDTQYF	TGCAGCGCTGACAGGGAGGATACGCAGTATTTT
TRBJ2-2	TRBV24-1	NA	NA	CATQRGWGTGELFF	TGTGCCACCCAAAGGGGCTGGGGCACCGGGGAGCTGTTTTTT
TRBJ1-2	TRBV5-8	NA	NA	CASSRENYGYTF	TGTGCCAGCAGCCGAGAGAACTATGGCTACACCTTC
TRBJ2-1	TRBV24-1	NA	NA	CATSDRVSPISYNEQFF	TGTGCCACCAGTGATAGGGTAAGCCCAATTAGTTACAATGAGCAGTTCTTC
TRBJ2-6	TRBV28	NA	NA	CATRASGANVLTF	TGTGCCACCCGGGCCTCTGGGGCCAACGTCCTGACTTTC
TRBJ1-1	TRBV27	NA	NA	CASASSGFNTEAFF	TGTGCCAGCGCCTCTTCGGGCTTCAACACTGAAGCTTTCTTT
TRBJ2-3	TRBV11-3	once	NA	CASSSLEDTQYF	TGTGCCAGCAGCTCACTGGAAGATACGCAGTATTTT
TRBJ2-1	TRBV7-9	NA	NA	CASSLRWGQEQFF	TGTGCCAGCAGCTTAAGATGGGGCCAGGAGCAGTTCTTC
TRBJ2-6	TRBV7-8	NA	NA	CASSHPKVGSGANVLTF	TGTGCCAGCAGCCATCCAAAGGTCGGGTCTGGGGCCAACGTCCTGACTTTC
TRBJ2-3	TRBV2	NA	NA	CAIAGGGGGDTQYF	TGTGCCATCGCAGGTGGCGGTGGGGGAGATACGCAGTATTTT
TRBJ1-1	TRBV14	NA	NA	CASSQISIAAEAFF	TGTGCCAGCAGCCAGATATCGATCGCGGCTGAAGCTTTCTTT
TRBJ1-2	TRBV28	NA	NA	CASSAGQSLNYGYTF	TGTGCCAGCAGTGCAGGACAATCCCTTAACTATGGCTACACCTTC
TRBJ2-7	TRBV12-3/TRBV12-4	NA	TRBD2	CASSFGGGLEQYF	TGTGCCAGCAGTTTCGGGGGGGGTTTGGAGCAGTACTTC
TRBJ1-2	TRBV13	NA	TRBD1	CASSSRLDRGPVYGYTF	TGTGCCAGCAGCTCCCGACTGGACAGGGGGCCTGTCTATGGCTACACCTTC